The 9 T cell receptor beta chains below were found in one sample sequenced in a study of early T cells in non-severe SARS-CoV-2 infection. TCRdb reanalysed the 5' RACE reads using MiXCR and keeps one entry per CDR3 protein. The table lists tens of thousands of distinct CDR3 sequences, around 12% of them singletons. The sequencing sample was made of whole blood. Receptor source: an adult who was a healthcare worker with PCR-confirmed SARS-CoV-2 infection or an uninfected control (not recorded which).

This clonotype appeared a few times. The chain combines TRBV7-9 with TRBJ2-1; either TRBD1 or TRBD2 may fit D (5 bases each). The CDR3 loop spans 14 amino acids. Per germline, CDR1 SEHNR and CDR2 FQNEAQ (reference sequence). V was trimmed by 2 bases and J by 10 bases, leaving 15 bases between them. CDR3 protein: CASSLSPGSGEQFF. Here the CDR3 DNA reads TGTGCCAGCAGCTTATCCCCGGGGTCAGGGGAGCAGTTCTTC. The variable domain in full, completed from reference TRBV7-9 and TRBJ2-1, reads DTGVSQNPRHKITKRGQNVTFRCDPISEHNRLYWYRQTLGQGPEFLTYFQNEAQLEKSRLLSDRFSAERPKGSFSTLEIQRTEQGDSAMYLCASSLSPGSGEQFFGPGTRLTVL.

DNA for the CDR3: TGTGCCAGCAGTTCGTCAGGAATTCTCTCACCCCTCCACTTT. Amino acid sequence: CASSSSGILSPLHF. J is TRBJ1-6 and V is TRBV12-3 or TRBV12-4; no clear D gene. This CDR3 has 14 residues. The V and J ends lost 4 bases and 10 bases respectively, with 14 bases between them.

This clonotype was counted ten times or more. This chain connects TRBV4-3 to TRBJ2-2; unclear D gene. V lost 0 bases, J lost 3 bases, and 11 bases lay in between. Per germline, CDR1 LGHNA and CDR2 YSLEER. CDR3 length: 16 residues. The CDR3 sequence: CASSQDSRLYTGELFF. The CDR3 coding sequence is TGCGCCAGCAGCCAAGATTCCCGTTTGTACACCGGGGAGCTGTTTTTT.

This clonotype was recorded at least ten times. The chain recombines TRBV12-3 or TRBV12-4 with TRBJ2-1, with 14 bases that match TRBD2. After removal of 6 bases from V and 8 bases from J, the junction contained 3 bases not matched to a gene. The CDR3 is 14 residues long. CDR3 protein: CASRGTSGRHEQFF. Here the CDR3 DNA reads TGTGCCAGCAGAGGGACTAGCGGGAGACATGAGCAGTTCTTC.

The count of this clonotype is one. The V gene is TRBV27, the J gene TRBJ1-1, with D possibly TRBD1 on 6 matching bases. V gave up 5 bases and J gave up 1 base, with 20 bases separating them. Per germline, CDR1 MNHEY and CDR2 SMNVEV (reference sequence). CDR3 size: 17 residues. The CDR3 sequence is CASSLSPRGLGNTEAFF. The CDR3 DNA reads as TGTGCCAGCAGTCTCAGTCCAAGGGGGTTGGGGAACACTGAAGCTTTCTTT.

This clonotype has a count of ten or more. The rearrangement links TRBV18 to TRBJ2-7; D is possibly TRBD2 (6 bases). CDR3 length equals 14 residues. V lost 6 bases and J 3 bases, leaving 15 bases between the germline ends. Germline loops: CDR1 KGHSH, CDR2 LQKENI. CDR3 nucleotide sequence: TGTGCCAGCTCGTTAGGGACTTTGGACTACGAGCAGTACTTC. Translated: CASSLGTLDYEQYF.

The table lists this clonotype with many counts. J is TRBJ2-1 and V is TRBV24-1; D is unresolved. Trimming cost V 6 bases and J 5 bases, with 7 bases left between them. The CDR3 contains 12 residues. Germline V gene sequence: CDR1 KGHDR, CDR2 SFDVKD. CDR3 DNA: TGTGCCACCAGTACCGATAACAATGAGCAGTTCTTC. As protein: CATSTDNNEQFF.

This clonotype has at least ten counts. The rearrangement links TRBV27 to TRBJ2-7; 7 bases fit TRBD1. J gave up 6 bases and V 5 bases, and 4 bases lay outside the gene matches. This CDR3 has 12 amino acids. CDR1 is MNHEY, CDR2 SMNVEV, per germline (reference sequence). The DNA for the CDR3 is TGTGCCAGCAGTCCGCGACAGGGCGAGCAGTACTTC. Encoded protein: CASSPRQGEQYF.

This clonotype was detected many times. The chain couples TRBV4-3 to TRBJ2-1, with a possible D match to TRBD2 (5 bases). Germline values: CDR1 LGHNA, CDR2 YSLEER. The CDR3 contains 13 residues. V dropped 4 bases and J dropped 4 bases, with 8 bases sitting between them. The CDR3 region is CASSPGGYNEQFF. DNA for the CDR3: TGCGCCAGCAGCCCTGGAGGATACAATGAGCAGTTCTTC.